This T cell receptor (beta chain) was observed in a study of OX40 agonist ivuxolimab in advanced cancers. The overall study: Given to patients was ivuxolimab, an agonistic anti-OX40 (CD134) antibody. There were three patients with partial responses, one having hepatocellular carcinoma and two cutaneous melanoma.

Sequencing used immunoSEQ multiplex PCR; TCRdb keeps in-frame clones, though not all of them. This table has around 73,000 clones, about nine tenths appearing once. The specimen comprised CD4+ or CD8+ T cells sorted from blood, sampled in a trial of the OX40 agonist ivuxolimab. The TCR comes from an adult with an advanced solid tumor such as melanoma, head and neck, liver or kidney cancer.

The CDR3 protein is CASSRTGDDEKLFF. In DNA form, the CDR3 reads TGTGCCAGCAGTAGAACAGGGGACGATGAAAAACTGTTTTTT. The chain employs TRBV27 and TRBJ1-4, with 7 positions matching TRBD1. The CDR3 is 14 residues long. Looked up from germline, CDR1 is MNHEY and CDR2 is SMNVEV (reference sequence). J lost 6 bases, V lost 5 bases, and 6 bases had no gene match. Using reference TRBV27 and TRBJ1-4 for the parts outside the CDR3, the full variable domain is EAQVTQNPRYLITVTGKKLTVTCSQNMNHEYMSWYRQDPGLGLRQIYYSMNVEVTDKGDVPEGYKVSRKEKRNFPLILESPSPNQTSLYFCASSRTGDDEKLFFGSGTQLSVL.